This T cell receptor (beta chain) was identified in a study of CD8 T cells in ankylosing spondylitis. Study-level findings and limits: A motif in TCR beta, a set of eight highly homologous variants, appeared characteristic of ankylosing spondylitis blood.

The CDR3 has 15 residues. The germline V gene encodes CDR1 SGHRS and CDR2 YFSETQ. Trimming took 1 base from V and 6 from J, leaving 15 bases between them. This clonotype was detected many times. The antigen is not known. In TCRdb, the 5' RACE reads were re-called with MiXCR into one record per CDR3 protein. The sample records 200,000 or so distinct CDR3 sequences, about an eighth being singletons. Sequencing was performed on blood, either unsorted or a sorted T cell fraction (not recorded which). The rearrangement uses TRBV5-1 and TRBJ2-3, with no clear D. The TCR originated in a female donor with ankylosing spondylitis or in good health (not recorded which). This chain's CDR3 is CASSLPGTRRDTQYF. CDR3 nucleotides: TGCGCCAGCAGCTTGCCGGGCACACGACGGGATACGCAGTATTTT.